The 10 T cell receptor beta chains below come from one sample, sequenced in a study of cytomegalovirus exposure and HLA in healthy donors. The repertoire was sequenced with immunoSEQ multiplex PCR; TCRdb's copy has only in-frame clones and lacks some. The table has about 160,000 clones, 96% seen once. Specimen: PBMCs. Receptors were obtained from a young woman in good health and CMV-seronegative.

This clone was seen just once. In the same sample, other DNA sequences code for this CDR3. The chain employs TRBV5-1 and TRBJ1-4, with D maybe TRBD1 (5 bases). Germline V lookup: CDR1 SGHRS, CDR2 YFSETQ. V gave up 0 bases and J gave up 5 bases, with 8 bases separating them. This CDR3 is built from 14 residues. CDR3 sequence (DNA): TGCGCCAGCAGCTTGGGACAGACAAATGAAAAACTGTTTTTT. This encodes CASSLGQTNEKLFF.

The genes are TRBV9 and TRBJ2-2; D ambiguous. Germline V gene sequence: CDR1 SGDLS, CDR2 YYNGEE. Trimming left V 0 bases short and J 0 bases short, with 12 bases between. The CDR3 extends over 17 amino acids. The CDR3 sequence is CASSVDYPNANTGELFF. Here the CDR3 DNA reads TGTGCCAGCAGCGTAGATTATCCTAACGCGAACACCGGGGAGCTGTTTTTT.

The CDR3 sequence: CASSLDEGGPQTQYF. The CDR3 DNA reads TGCGCCAGCAGCTTGGATGAGGGGGGGCCGCAGACGCAGTATTTT. This chain uses TRBV5-1 with TRBJ2-3; D may be TRBD2 (7 bases). V lost 0 bases and J lost 9, with 17 bases in between. CDR1 is SGHRS, CDR2 YFSETQ, per germline. CDR3 length equals 15 residues.

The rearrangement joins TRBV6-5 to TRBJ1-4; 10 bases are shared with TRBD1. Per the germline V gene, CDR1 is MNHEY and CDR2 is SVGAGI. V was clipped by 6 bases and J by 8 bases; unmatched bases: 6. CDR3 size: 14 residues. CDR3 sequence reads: CASRTGTGVEKLFF. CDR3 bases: TGTGCCAGCAGAACCGGGACAGGGGTAGAAAAACTGTTTTTT.

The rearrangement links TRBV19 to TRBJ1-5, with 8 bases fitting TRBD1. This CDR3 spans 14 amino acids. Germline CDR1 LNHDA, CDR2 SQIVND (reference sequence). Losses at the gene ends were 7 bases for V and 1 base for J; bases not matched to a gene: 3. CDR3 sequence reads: CASKDRESNQPQHF. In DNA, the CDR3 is TGTGCCAGTAAGGACAGGGAGAGCAATCAGCCCCAGCATTTT.

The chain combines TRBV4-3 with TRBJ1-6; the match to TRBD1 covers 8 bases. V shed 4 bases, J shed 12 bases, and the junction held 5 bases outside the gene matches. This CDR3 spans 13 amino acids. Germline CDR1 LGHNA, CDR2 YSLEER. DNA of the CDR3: TGCGCCAGCAGCCCGACCACAGGGGGACCCCTCCACTTT. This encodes CASSPTTGGPLHF.

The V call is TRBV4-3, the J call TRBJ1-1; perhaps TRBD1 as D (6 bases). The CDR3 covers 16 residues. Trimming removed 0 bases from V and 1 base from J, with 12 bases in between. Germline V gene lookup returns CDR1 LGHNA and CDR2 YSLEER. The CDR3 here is CASSQDWGGRNTEAFF. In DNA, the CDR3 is TGCGCCAGCAGCCAAGATTGGGGGGGGCGGAACACTGAAGCTTTCTTT.

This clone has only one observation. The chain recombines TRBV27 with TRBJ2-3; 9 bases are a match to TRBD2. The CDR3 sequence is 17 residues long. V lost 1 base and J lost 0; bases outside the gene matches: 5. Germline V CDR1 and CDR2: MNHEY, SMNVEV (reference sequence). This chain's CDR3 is CASSLLGSGGSTDTQYF. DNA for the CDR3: TGTGCCAGCAGTTTATTAGGTAGCGGGGGCAGCACAGATACGCAGTATTTT.

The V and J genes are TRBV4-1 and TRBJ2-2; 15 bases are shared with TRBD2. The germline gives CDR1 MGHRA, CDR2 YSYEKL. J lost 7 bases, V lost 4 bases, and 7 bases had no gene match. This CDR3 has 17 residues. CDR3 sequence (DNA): TGCGCCAGCAGCCGTTGGACTAGCGGGGGGGTTGGCGGGGAGCTGTTTTTT. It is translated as CASSRWTSGGVGGELFF.

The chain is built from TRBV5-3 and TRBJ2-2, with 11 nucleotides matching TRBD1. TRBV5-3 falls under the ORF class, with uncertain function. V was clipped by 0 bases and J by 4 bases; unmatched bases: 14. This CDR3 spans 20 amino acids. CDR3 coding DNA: TGTGCCAGAAGCTTGGGAAAAGGGACAGGGGGAAAGGGGTTCACCGGGGAGCTGTTTTTT. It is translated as CARSLGKGTGGKGFTGELFF.